This T cell receptor (beta chain) was captured by sequencing in a study of human T cells and chemical hapten exposure. This CDR3 contains 15 residues. V shed 4 bases and J shed 0 bases, with 13 bases lying between them. CDR1 and CDR2 (germline): SGHRS, YFSETQ. Time point of the sample: pre-sensitization, week 0. Regarding treatment: therapeutic diphenylcyclopropenone sensitization with weekly scalp DPC. Many counts were recorded for this clonotype. TCRdb analysed the RACE reads with MiXCR anew, one entry per CDR3 protein. The data contain tens of thousands of distinct CDR3 sequences, 7.5% to 9% of them singletons.

The sample was whole blood, taken in connection with sensitization to the hapten diphenylcyclopropenone (DPC). The source is a woman aged 50 to 65 with alopecia areata. Some clones in this sample may be carry-over from other donors' samples. The gene calls are TRBV5-1 and TRBJ2-5; no definite D call. The CDR3 region has the DNA TGCGCCAGCAGCCGTCGGGCCCTGTACCAAGAGACCCAGTACTTC. Translating gives CASSRRALYQETQYF. The whole variable domain, remainder taken from reference TRBV5-1 and TRBJ2-5, is KAGVTQTPRYLIKTRGQQVTLSCSPISGHRSVSWYQQTPGQGLQFLFEYFSETQRNKGNFPGRFSGRQFSNSRSEMNVSTLELGDSALYLCASSRRALYQETQYFGPGTRLLVL.